Each of the 29 T cell receptor beta chains below was sequenced from the same sample in a study of sequential checkpoint blockade in melanoma (dated by TCRdb to the late 2010s). What the treatment or condition label conveys for this sample: randomized to nivolumab then ipilimumab (arm A) or the reverse (arm B). The library relied on the immunoSEQ multiplex PCR assay. TCRdb took this table from immuneACCESS and kept in-frame rearrangements with V and J called. Such tables lack part of the clones; where checked against another copy, unresolved V genes explain under half of the gap, and the rest is unexplained. The sample table shows about 11,000 clones, and around two thirds are seen once. The leading ten clones occupy 28% of the sample. The sample in question was CD8+ T cells sorted from blood (inferred from file names), obtained from a patient given nivolumab and ipilimumab in sequence. The source is a human donor with melanoma.

The J gene is TRBJ1-6, the V gene TRBV7-8; 9 bases match TRBD1. Germline CDR1 is SGHVS and CDR2 is FQNEAQ. This CDR3 region has 17 residues. Losses at the gene ends were 5 bases for V and 2 bases for J; bases not matched to a gene: 7. CDR3 DNA sequence: TGTGCCAGCAGCCCTATGCGGACAGGGGCCTATAATTCACCCCTCCACTTT. It specifies CASSPMRTGAYNSPLHF.

V and J are TRBV11-2 and TRBJ1-2; D not resolved. V was shortened by 0 bases and J by 8 bases, with 13 bases between the two germline ends. The germline V gene encodes CDR1 SGHAT and CDR2 FQNNGV. The CDR3 is 14 amino acids. The CDR3 spells CASSLDQGLLGYTF. The CDR3 DNA reads TGTGCCAGCAGCTTAGACCAAGGACTCTTAGGCTACACCTTC. Filled out from reference TRBV11-2 and TRBJ1-2, the complete variable domain reads EAGVAQSPRYKIIEKRQSVAFWCNPISGHATLYWYQQILGQGPKLLIQFQNNGVVDDSQLPKDRFSAERLKGVDSTLKIQPAKLEDSAVYLCASSLDQGLLGYTFGSGTRLTVV.

This chain links TRBV9 with TRBJ2-1, with 8 bases lining up with TRBD2. The V gene's germline CDR1 is SGDLS and CDR2 YYNGEE. The CDR3 loop spans 16 amino acids. The trim removed 3 bases at V and 0 bases at J, leaving 5 bases unmatched. CDR3 in DNA: TGTGCCAGCAGCGGGGGACTAGGGGGCTCCTACAATGAGCAGTTCTTC. Amino acid sequence: CASSGGLGGSYNEQFF.

This chain joins TRBV5-4 and TRBJ1-2, with D perhaps TRBD1 (6 bases). Per the germline V gene, CDR1 is SGHNT and CDR2 is YYREEE (reference sequence). The V and J ends lost 4 bases and 2 bases respectively, with 9 bases between them. There are 13 residues in the CDR3. The CDR3 loop is CASSQRGNYGYTF. The CDR3 DNA reads as TGTGCCAGCAGCCAGAGGGGGAACTATGGCTACACCTTC.

The chain uses TRBV10-3 and TRBJ2-7, with 8 bases that match TRBD2. CDR3 size: 14 residues. The J segment lost 5 bases and the V segment lost 2 bases, leaving 5 bases of the junction unmatched. Germline CDR1 ENHRY, CDR2 SYGVKD. CDR3 DNA sequence: TGTGCCATCAGTGAGGCGGGGACTAGGAACGAGCAGTACTTC. Translation gives CAISEAGTRNEQYF.

V and J are TRBV7-2 and TRBJ2-7, with 13 bases fitting TRBD2. This CDR3 spans 16 amino acids. Germline CDR1 reads SGHTA; CDR2 reads FQGNSA. The junction had 4 bases not matched to a gene; V was cut back by 3 bases and J by 2 bases. The CDR3 loop reads CASSFGLAGEAYEQYF. For the CDR3, the DNA is TGTGCCAGCAGCTTCGGACTAGCGGGGGAGGCCTACGAGCAGTACTTC.

This clone was counted between two and nine times. CDR3 region: CASSYSAGSYEQYF. The CDR3 nucleotides read TGTGCCAGCAGCTATTCGGCAGGGTCCTACGAGCAGTACTTC. J is TRBJ2-7 and V is TRBV7-2; a weak D match, TRBD1 (5 bases). The CDR3 contains 14 residues. With 4 bases removed from V and 1 base from J, the gap between germline ends came to 11 bases. Germline lookup yields CDR1 SGHTA and CDR2 FQGNSA.

The V gene is TRBV6-1, the J gene TRBJ1-6; 7 bases are a match to TRBD1. Germline V gives CDR1 MNHNS, CDR2 SASEGT. There are 15 residues in the CDR3. V shed 6 bases and J 4 bases; nucleotides not matched to a gene: 6. The CDR3 nucleotides are TGTGCCAGCAGACGGACAGGCGTATATAATTCACCCCTCCACTTT. Its protein is CASRRTGVYNSPLHF.

A note on this clone: Other nucleotide sequences in the sample specify the same CDR3. The V call is TRBV9, the J call TRBJ2-3, with D tentatively TRBD1 (7 bases). This CDR3 has 14 amino acids. V was trimmed by 3 bases and J by 4 bases, leaving 12 bases between them. Germline CDR1 SGDLS, CDR2 YYNGEE. CDR3 bases: TGTGCCAGCAGCGCAGGAGGGGGCCCAGATACGCAGTATTTT. Translated, it gives CASSAGGGPDTQYF.

The CDR3 DNA follows: TGTGCCAGCAGTTTTAGTGGCTACACCTTC. This sequence encodes CASSFSGYTF. This sequence joins TRBV6-5 and TRBJ1-2, with D uncertain. Germline-derived CDR1 and CDR2 are MNHEY and SVGAGI. Deletions cut 4 bases from V and 7 bases from J, with 4 bases between. CDR3 length equals 10 residues.

V is TRBV7-9 and J is TRBJ2-7; weak D call: TRBD2 (6 bases). Trimming stripped 6 bases from V and 3 bases from J, with 12 bases between. Germline-derived CDR1 and CDR2 are SEHNR and FQNEAQ (reference sequence). This CDR3 has 13 residues. CDR3 amino acids: CASRRDLIYEQYF. For the CDR3, the DNA is TGTGCCAGCAGACGGGACTTGATCTACGAGCAGTACTTC.

This clone was recorded only once. The genes are TRBV5-1 and TRBJ1-6, with D maybe TRBD1 (5 bases). The germline CDR1 and CDR2 sequences are SGHRS and YFSETQ. The CDR3 is 13 amino acids. Trimming left V 2 bases short and J 10 bases short, with 10 bases between. DNA for the CDR3: TGCGCCAGCAGCTTTGCAGGGATGTCACCCCTCCACTTT. Translation: CASSFAGMSPLHF.

The genes are TRBV4-3 and TRBJ2-1; 13 nucleotides agree with TRBD2. Germline V gives CDR1 LGHNA, CDR2 YSLEER. This CDR3 has 16 amino acids. Trimming removed 2 bases from V and 8 bases from J; junction bases left unmatched: 6. CDR3 amino acids: CASSQFTSGGAYEQFF. The CDR3 DNA follows: TGCGCCAGCAGCCAATTCACTAGCGGGGGGGCTTATGAGCAGTTCTTC.

This clone has just a few counts. The chain is built from TRBV6-6 and TRBJ2-2; tentatively, D is TRBD2 (6 bases). Germline-derived CDR1 and CDR2 are MNHNY and SVGAGI (reference sequence). The CDR3 sequence is 13 residues long. The V and J ends lost 5 bases and 6 bases respectively, with 10 bases between them. CDR3 sequence reads: CASSPLAPGELFF. Here the CDR3 DNA reads TGTGCCAGCAGTCCACTAGCTCCCGGGGAGCTGTTTTTT.

The rearrangement uses TRBV7-8 and TRBJ2-7, with TRBD1 as a possible D gene (5 bases). The CDR3 totals 13 residues. In germline, CDR1 is SGHVS, CDR2 FQNEAQ. The V and J ends lost 1 base and 4 bases respectively, with 8 bases between them. The CDR3 region is CASSLDRSYEQYF. The CDR3 DNA reads as TGTGCCAGCAGCTTAGACAGGTCTTACGAGCAGTACTTC. The whole variable domain, remainder taken from reference TRBV7-8 and TRBJ2-7, is GAGVSQSPRYKVAKRGQDVALRCDPISGHVSLFWYQQALGQGPEFLTYFQNEAQLDKSGLPSDRFFAERPEGSVSTLKIQRTQQEDSAVYLCASSLDRSYEQYFGPGTRLTVT.

This rearrangement joins TRBV4-3 to TRBJ2-7; 7 nucleotides agree with TRBD1. The CDR3 is 14 residues long. The ends lost 4 bases at V and 0 bases at J; junction bases unmatched: 3. The germline CDR1 and CDR2 sequences are LGHNA and YSLEER. CDR3 residues: CASSPRDSSYEQYF. CDR3 nucleotide sequence: TGCGCCAGCAGCCCCCGGGACAGCTCCTACGAGCAGTACTTC.

The rearrangement uses TRBV5-1 and TRBJ2-7, with 9 bases identical to TRBD2. The CDR3 spans 14 residues. CDR1 is SGHRS and CDR2 is YFSETQ in the germline V gene. With 7 bases clipped from V and 2 bases from J, the junction kept 7 bases outside the gene matches. DNA of the CDR3: TGCGCCAGCGGGGCGGGACTAGCTCCCTACGAGCAGTACTTC. Translating gives CASGAGLAPYEQYF.

The chain combines TRBV10-3 with TRBJ2-2; 10 bases fit TRBD2. CDR3 length: 18 amino acids. The V segment lost 0 bases and the J segment 0 bases; nucleotides outside the gene matches: 4. Looked up from germline, CDR1 is ENHRY and CDR2 is SYGVKD. In DNA form, the CDR3 reads TGTGCCATCAGTGAGTCTAGCGGGGGGATTTCGAACACCGGGGAGCTGTTTTTT. Amino acids: CAISESSGGISNTGELFF.

This sequence joins TRBV7-2 and TRBJ1-2; TRBD1 might be the D (6 bases). There are 15 residues in the CDR3. Trimming pared 5 bases from V and 4 bases from J, leaving 17 bases between. Germline V gene data show CDR1 as SGHTA and CDR2 as FQGNSA. In DNA form, the CDR3 reads TGTGCCAGCAGCCATACCCCGGACAGTGGCTATGGCTACACCTTC. It codes for CASSHTPDSGYGYTF.

This clone was seen a handful of times. The CDR3 DNA is TGCGCCAGCAGCTTTCGGAGCTCCTACAATGAGCAGTTCTTC. Translated, it gives CASSFRSSYNEQFF. J is TRBJ2-1 and V is TRBV5-1; no reliable D call. The germline gives CDR1 SGHRS, CDR2 YFSETQ. This CDR3 contains 14 residues. With 2 bases removed from V and 0 bases from J, the gap between germline ends came to 6 bases. The variable domain in full, with the rest retrieved from reference TRBV5-1 and TRBJ2-1, is KAGVTQTPRYLIKTRGQQVTLSCSPISGHRSVSWYQQTPGQGLQFLFEYFSETQRNKGNFPGRFSGRQFSNSRSEMNVSTLELGDSALYLCASSFRSSYNEQFFGPGTRLTVL.

This rearrangement joins TRBV27 to TRBJ1-1; TRBD1 might be the D (5 bases). Per germline, CDR1 MNHEY and CDR2 SMNVEV (reference sequence). Trimming stripped 3 bases from V and 1 base from J, with 6 bases between. The CDR3 consists of 13 residues. This CDR3 is CASSLGGNTEAFF. The CDR3 nucleotides are TGTGCCAGCAGTTTGGGGGGGAACACTGAAGCTTTCTTT.

The gene calls are TRBV29-1 and TRBJ2-3; 7 nucleotides line up with TRBD2. The germline CDR1 and CDR2 sequences are SQVTM and ANQGSEA. The CDR3 has 14 amino acids. V trimming: 3 bases; J trimming: 3 bases; junction bases outside the gene matches: 6. CDR3 nucleotide sequence: TGCAGCGTTGAGGGGACTACGGGGACAGATACGCAGTATTTT. It is translated as CSVEGTTGTDTQYF.

The genes are TRBV13 and TRBJ2-7; TRBD2 agrees at 13 bases. Germline CDR1 reads PRHDT; CDR2 reads FYEKMQ (reference sequence). The CDR3 runs to 15 residues. The ends lost 5 bases at V and 3 bases at J; junction bases unmatched: 4. CDR3 amino acids: CASSGGLAGNYEQYF. DNA of the CDR3: TGTGCCAGCAGCGGGGGACTAGCGGGAAACTACGAGCAGTACTTC.

By share of the sample, this clone is large. The V and J genes are TRBV4-1 and TRBJ2-7; 11 bases are shared with TRBD2. The CDR3 is made up of 15 amino acids. The V gene's germline CDR1 is MGHRA and CDR2 YSYEKL. The V segment lost 1 base and the J segment 1 base; nucleotides outside the gene matches: 0. The CDR3 nucleotides are TGCGCCAGCAGCCAAGCTAGCGGGGGGTCCTACGAGCAGTACTTC. Protein sequence: CASSQASGGSYEQYF.

The rearrangement uses TRBV27 and TRBJ2-7; maybe TRBD2 (6 bases). CDR1 and CDR2 (germline): MNHEY, SMNVEV (reference sequence). Trimming shortened V by 10 bases and J by 2 bases, and 12 bases separated the two germline ends. This CDR3 has 12 amino acids. The CDR3 region has the DNA TGTGCCACCCGGACTATTGCCTACGAGCAGTACTTC. Amino acids: CATRTIAYEQYF.

The rearrangement joins TRBV28 to TRBJ2-7; TRBD1 matches at 11 bases. The V and J ends lost 4 bases and 1 base, in that order; junction bases with no gene match: 3. The CDR3 contains 15 residues. Germline V gene lookup returns CDR1 MDHEN and CDR2 SYDVKM. This CDR3 is CASSSGQGVSYEQYF. The CDR3, as DNA: TGTGCCAGCAGTTCGGGACAGGGGGTATCCTACGAGCAGTACTTC.

The J gene is TRBJ2-7, the V gene TRBV7-6, with 8 nucleotides matching TRBD1. V lost 6 bases, J lost 7 bases, and 20 bases stayed unmatched. The germline gives CDR1 SGHVS, CDR2 FNYEAQ. There are 17 residues in the CDR3. CDR3 in DNA: TGTGCCAGCAGTGAGATGGGGAGACAGGGGATAATGGAAGAGCAGTACTTC. As protein: CASSEMGRQGIMEEQYF.

V is TRBV9 and J is TRBJ1-1, with 8 nucleotides matching TRBD1. Germline V CDR1 and CDR2: SGDLS, YYNGEE. The CDR3 runs to 15 residues. V was clipped by 2 bases and J by 4 bases; unmatched bases: 7. This CDR3 reads CASSVTTGAGTEAFF. The CDR3, as DNA: TGTGCCAGCAGCGTGACGACAGGGGCGGGCACTGAAGCTTTCTTT.

This rearrangement joins TRBV7-9 to TRBJ1-2; 7 bases line up with TRBD1. The CDR3 contains 15 residues. V trimming: 4 bases; J trimming: 2 bases; junction bases outside the gene matches: 7. The germline V gene has CDR1 SEHNR and CDR2 FQNEAQ (reference sequence). The CDR3 loop is CASSSWDRPNYGYTF. CDR3 bases: TGTGCCAGCAGCTCCTGGGACAGACCCAACTATGGCTACACCTTC.